This entry concerns a single TCR beta chain. No antigen is known for it. These data are taken from a study of T cells in tuberculosis. Study-wide results and limits: Shorter CDR3-alpha in active tuberculosis partly drove smaller distances. GMM-specific TCRs were nearer to active tuberculosis alpha repertoires, suggesting expansion.

Assay: immunoSEQ multiplex PCR; the TCRdb copy retains only in-frame clones and omits some. This sample has more than 30,000 clones, with around 93% found just once. The CDR3 has 13 amino acids. Germline V gene data show CDR1 as SGHDT and CDR2 as YYEEEE. Trimming took 4 bases from V and 7 from J, leaving 12 bases between them. V is TRBV5-6 and J is TRBJ1-5; D not certain. The source of this sequence is a donor aged 10-29 years with latent tuberculosis or without tuberculosis infection. Some clones in this sample may be carry-over from other donors' samples. Sequences were obtained from PBMCs. DNA for the CDR3: TGTGCCAGCAGCGAAGAGCCCGGGCAGCCCCAGCATTTT. This gives the protein CASSEEPGQPQHF.